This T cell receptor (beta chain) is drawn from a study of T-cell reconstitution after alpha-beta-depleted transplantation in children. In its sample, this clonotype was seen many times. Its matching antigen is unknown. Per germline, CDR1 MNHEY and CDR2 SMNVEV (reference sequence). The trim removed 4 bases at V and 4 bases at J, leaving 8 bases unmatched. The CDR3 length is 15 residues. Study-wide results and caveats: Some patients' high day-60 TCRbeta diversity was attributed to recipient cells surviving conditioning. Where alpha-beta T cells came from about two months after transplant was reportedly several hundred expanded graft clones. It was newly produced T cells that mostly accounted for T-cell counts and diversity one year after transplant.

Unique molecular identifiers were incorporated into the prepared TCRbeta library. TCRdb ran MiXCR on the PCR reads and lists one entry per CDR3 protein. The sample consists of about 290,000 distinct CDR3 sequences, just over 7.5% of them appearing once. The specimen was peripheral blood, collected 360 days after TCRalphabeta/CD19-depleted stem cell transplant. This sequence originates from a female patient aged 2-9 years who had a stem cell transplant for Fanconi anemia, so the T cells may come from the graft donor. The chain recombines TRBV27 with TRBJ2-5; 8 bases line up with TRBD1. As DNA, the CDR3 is TGTGCCAGCAGTTCAATTACCAGGGGGCGAGAGACCCAGTACTTC. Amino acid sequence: CASSSITRGRETQYF.